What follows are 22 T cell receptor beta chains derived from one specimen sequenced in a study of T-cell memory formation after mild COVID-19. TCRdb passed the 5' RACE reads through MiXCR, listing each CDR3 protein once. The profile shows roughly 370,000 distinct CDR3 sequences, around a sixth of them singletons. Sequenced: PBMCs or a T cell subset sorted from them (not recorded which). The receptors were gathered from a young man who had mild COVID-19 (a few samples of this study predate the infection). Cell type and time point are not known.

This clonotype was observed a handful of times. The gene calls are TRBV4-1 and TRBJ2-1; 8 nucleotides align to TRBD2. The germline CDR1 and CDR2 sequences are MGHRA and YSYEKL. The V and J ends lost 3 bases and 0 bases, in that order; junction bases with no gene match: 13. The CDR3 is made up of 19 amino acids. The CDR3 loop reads CASSHQRFSGASSYNEQFF. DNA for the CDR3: TGCGCCAGCAGCCACCAACGTTTTAGCGGGGCTAGCTCCTACAATGAGCAGTTCTTC.

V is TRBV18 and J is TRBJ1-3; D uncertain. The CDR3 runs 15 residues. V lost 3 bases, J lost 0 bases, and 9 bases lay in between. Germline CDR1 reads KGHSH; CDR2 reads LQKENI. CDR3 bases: TGTGCCAGCTCACCGACGACGGACTCTGGAAACACCATATATTTT. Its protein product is CASSPTTDSGNTIYF.

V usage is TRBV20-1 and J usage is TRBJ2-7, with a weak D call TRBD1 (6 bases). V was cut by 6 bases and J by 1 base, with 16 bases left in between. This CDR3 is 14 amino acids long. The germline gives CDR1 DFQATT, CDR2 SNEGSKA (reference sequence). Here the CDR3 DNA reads TGCAGTGCGTCCGGGACAACGAGATCCTACGAGCAGTACTTC. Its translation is CSASGTTRSYEQYF.

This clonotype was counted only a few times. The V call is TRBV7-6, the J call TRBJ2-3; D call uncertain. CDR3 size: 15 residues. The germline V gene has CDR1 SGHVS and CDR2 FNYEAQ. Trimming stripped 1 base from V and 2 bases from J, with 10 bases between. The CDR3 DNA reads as TGTGCCAGCAGCTTAGAAGTTGGCGACACAGATACGCAGTATTTT. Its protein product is CASSLEVGDTDTQYF.

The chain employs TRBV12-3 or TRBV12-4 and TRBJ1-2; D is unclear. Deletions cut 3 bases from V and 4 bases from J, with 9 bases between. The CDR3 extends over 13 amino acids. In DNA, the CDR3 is TGTGCCAGCAGTTTCGACCGATTCTATGGCTACACCTTC. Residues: CASSFDRFYGYTF.

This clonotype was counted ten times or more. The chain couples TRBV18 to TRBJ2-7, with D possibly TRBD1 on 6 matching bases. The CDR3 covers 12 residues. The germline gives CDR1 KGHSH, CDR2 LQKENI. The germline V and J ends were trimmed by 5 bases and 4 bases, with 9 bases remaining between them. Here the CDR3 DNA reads TGTGCCAGCTCAACGGACAGTTACGAGCAGTACTTC. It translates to CASSTDSYEQYF. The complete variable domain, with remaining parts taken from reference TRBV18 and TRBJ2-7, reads NAGVMQNPRHLVRRRGQEARLRCSPMKGHSHVYWYRQLPEEGLKFMVYLQKENIIDESGMPKERFSAEFPKEGPSILRIQQVVRGDSAAYFCASSTDSYEQYFGPGTRLTVT.

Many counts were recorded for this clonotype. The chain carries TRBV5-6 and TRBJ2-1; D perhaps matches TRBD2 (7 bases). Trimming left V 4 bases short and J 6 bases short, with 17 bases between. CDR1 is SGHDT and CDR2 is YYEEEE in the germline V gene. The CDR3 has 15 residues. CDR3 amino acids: CASSLGRGAGNEQFF. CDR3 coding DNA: TGTGCCAGCAGCCTGGGGAGGGGGGCAGGCAATGAGCAGTTCTTC.

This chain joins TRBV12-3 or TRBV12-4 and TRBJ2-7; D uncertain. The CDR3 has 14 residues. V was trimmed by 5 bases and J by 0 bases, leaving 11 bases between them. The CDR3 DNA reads TGTGCCAGCAGTACGACGGAGAGCTCCTACGAGCAGTACTTC. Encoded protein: CASSTTESSYEQYF.

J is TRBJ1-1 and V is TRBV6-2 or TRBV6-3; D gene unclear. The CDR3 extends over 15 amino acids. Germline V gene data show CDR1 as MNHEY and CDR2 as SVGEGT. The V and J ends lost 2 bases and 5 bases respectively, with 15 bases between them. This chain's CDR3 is CASSYPDLGRTEAFF. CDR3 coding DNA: TGTGCCAGCAGTTACCCCGATTTAGGGAGGACTGAAGCTTTCTTT.

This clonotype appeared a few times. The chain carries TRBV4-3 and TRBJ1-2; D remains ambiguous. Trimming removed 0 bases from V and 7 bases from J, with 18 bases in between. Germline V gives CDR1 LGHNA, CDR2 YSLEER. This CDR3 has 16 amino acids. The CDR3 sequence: CASSQESAGSRGGYTF. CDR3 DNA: TGCGCCAGCAGCCAAGAATCGGCGGGCTCTCGGGGTGGCTACACCTTC.

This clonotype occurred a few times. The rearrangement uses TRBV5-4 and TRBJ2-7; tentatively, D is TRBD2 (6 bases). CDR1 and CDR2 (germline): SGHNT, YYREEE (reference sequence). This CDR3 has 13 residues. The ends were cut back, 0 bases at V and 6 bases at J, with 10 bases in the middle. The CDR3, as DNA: TGTGCCAGCAGCTTGGTAGCGGATGGCGAGCAGTACTTC. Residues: CASSLVADGEQYF.

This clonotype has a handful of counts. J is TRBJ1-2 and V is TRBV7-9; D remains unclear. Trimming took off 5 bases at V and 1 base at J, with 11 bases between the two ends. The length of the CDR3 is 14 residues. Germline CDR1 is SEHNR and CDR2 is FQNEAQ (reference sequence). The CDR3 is CASSALSLNYGYTF. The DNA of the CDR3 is TGTGCCAGCAGCGCCTTAAGTCTTAACTATGGCTACACCTTC.

This CDR3 reads CASSPWTGERAQHF. The CDR3 DNA reads as TGCGCCAGCAGTCCTTGGACAGGGGAGCGAGCCCAGCATTTT. The chain employs TRBV4-1 and TRBJ1-5; 9 bases agree with TRBD1. The CDR3 is 14 residues long. Germline assignment: CDR1 MGHRA and CDR2 YSYEKL. V was clipped by 6 bases and J by 11 bases; unmatched bases: 11.

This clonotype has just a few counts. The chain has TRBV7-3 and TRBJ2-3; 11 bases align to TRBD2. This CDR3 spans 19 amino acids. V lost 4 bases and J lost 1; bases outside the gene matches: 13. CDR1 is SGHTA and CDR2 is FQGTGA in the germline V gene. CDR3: CASSSPSSTSGGGTDTQYF. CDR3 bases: TGTGCCAGCAGCTCCCCGAGCTCAACTAGCGGGGGAGGCACAGATACGCAGTATTTT. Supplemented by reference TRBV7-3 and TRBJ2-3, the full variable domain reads GAGVSQTPSNKVTEKGKYVELRCDPISGHTALYWYRQSLGQGPEFLIYFQGTGAADDSGLPNDRFFAVRPEGSVSTLKIQRTERGDSAVYLCASSSPSSTSGGGTDTQYFGPGTRLTVL.

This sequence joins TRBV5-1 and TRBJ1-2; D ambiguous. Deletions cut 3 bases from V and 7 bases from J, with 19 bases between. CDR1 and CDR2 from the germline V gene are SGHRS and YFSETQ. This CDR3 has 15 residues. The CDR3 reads CASSSATSDGAGYTF. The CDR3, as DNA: TGCGCCAGCAGCTCCGCCACTTCCGACGGCGCTGGCTACACCTTC.

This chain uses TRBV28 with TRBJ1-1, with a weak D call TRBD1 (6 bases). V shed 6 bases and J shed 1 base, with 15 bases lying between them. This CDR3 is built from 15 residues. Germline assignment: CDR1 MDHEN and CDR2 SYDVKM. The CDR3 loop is CASSRWGLANTEAFF. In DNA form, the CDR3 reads TGTGCCAGCAGCCGATGGGGGCTGGCGAACACTGAAGCTTTCTTT.

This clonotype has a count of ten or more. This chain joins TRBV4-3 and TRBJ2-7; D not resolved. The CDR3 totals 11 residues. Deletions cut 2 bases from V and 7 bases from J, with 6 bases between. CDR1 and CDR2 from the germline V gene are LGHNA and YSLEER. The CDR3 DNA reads TGCGCCAGCAGCCAAATGGGAGAGCAGTACTTC. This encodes CASSQMGEQYF.

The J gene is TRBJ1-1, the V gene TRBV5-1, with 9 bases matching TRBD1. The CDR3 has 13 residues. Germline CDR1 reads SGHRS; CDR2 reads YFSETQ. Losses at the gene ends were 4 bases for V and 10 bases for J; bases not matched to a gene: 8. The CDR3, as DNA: TGCGCCAGCAGCCTGACAGGGGGATTCGGAGCTTTCTTT. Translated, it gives CASSLTGGFGAFF.

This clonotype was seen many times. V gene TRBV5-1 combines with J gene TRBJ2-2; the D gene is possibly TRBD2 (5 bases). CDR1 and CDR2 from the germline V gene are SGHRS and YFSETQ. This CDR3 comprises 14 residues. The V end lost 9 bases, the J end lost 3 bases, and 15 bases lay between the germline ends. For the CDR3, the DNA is TGCGCCACCTCTACTTCAGCGGACACCGGGGAGCTGTTTTTT. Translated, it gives CATSTSADTGELFF.

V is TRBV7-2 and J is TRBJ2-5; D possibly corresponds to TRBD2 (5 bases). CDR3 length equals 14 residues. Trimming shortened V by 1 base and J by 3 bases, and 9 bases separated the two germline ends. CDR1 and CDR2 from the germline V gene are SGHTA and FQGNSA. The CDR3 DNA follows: TGTGCCAGCAGCTTAGGAGCGGCCGAAGAGACCCAGTACTTC. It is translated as CASSLGAAEETQYF.

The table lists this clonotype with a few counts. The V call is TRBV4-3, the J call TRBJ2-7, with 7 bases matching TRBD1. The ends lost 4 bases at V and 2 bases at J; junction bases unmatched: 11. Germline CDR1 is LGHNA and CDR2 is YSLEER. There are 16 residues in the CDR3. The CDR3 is CASSPGFGTDAYEQYF. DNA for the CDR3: TGCGCCAGCAGCCCTGGCTTCGGGACAGACGCCTACGAGCAGTACTTC.

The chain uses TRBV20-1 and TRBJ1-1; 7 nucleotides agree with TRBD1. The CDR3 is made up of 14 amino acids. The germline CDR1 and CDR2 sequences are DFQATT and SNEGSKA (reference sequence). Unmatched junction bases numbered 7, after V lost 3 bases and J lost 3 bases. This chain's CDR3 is CSASTGALDTEAFF. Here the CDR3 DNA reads TGCAGTGCTAGCACAGGGGCTCTGGACACTGAAGCTTTCTTT.